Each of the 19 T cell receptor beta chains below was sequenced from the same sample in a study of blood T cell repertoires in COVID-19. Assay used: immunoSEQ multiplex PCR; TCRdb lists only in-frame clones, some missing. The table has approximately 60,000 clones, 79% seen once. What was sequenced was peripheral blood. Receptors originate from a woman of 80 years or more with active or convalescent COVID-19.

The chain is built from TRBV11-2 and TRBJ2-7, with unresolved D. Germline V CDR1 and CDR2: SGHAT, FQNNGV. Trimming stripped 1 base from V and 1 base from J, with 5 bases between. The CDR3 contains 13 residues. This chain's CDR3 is CASSLAQSYEQYF. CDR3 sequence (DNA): TGTGCCAGCAGCTTAGCACAGTCCTACGAGCAGTACTTC.

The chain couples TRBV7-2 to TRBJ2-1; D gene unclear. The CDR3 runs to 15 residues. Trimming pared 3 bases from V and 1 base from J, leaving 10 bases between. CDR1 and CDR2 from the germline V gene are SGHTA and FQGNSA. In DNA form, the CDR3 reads TGTGCCAGCAGCTTGAGGATACCGTCCTACAATGAGCAGTTCTTC. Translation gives CASSLRIPSYNEQFF.

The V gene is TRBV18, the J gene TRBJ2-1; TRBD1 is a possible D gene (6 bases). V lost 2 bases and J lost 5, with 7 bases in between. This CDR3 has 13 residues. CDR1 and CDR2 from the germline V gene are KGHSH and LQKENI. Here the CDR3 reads CASSPSGDNEQFF. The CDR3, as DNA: TGTGCCAGCTCACCATCAGGGGACAATGAGCAGTTCTTC. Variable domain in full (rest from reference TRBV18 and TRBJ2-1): NAGVMQNPRHLVRRRGQEARLRCSPMKGHSHVYWYRQLPEEGLKFMVYLQKENIIDESGMPKERFSAEFPKEGPSILRIQQVVRGDSAAYFCASSPSGDNEQFFGPGTRLTVL.

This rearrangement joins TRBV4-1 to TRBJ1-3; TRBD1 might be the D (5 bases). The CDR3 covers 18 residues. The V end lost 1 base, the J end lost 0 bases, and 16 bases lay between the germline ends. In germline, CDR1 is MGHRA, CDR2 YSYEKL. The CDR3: CASSQGTMTVLSGNTIYF. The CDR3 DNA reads TGCGCCAGCAGCCAAGGAACCATGACAGTCCTCTCTGGAAACACCATATATTTT.

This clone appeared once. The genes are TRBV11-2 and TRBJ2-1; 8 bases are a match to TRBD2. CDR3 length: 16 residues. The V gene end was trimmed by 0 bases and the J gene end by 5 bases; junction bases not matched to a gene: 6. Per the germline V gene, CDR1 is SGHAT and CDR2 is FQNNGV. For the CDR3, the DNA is TGTGCCAGCAGCTTAGATCGGCGGGGGGTCCACAATGAGCAGTTCTTC. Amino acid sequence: CASSLDRRGVHNEQFF.

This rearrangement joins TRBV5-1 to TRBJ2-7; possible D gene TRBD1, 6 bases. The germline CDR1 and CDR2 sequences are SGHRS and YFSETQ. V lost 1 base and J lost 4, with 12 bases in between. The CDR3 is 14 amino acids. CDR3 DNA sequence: TGCGCCAGCAGCTTGACAGGGCTTATTTACGAGCAGTACTTC. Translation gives CASSLTGLIYEQYF.

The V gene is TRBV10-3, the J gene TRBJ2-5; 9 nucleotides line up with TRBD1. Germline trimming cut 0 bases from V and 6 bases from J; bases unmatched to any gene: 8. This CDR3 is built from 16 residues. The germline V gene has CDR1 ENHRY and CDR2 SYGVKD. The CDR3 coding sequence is TGTGCCATCAGTGAGTCGATGGGCACAGGGGGCAAGACCCAGTACTTC. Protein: CAISESMGTGGKTQYF.

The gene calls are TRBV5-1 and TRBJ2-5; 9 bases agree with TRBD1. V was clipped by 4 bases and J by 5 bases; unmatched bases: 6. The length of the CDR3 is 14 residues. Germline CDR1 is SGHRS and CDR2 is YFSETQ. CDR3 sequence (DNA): TGCGCCAGCAGCGGTAACAGGGGGCATGAGACCCAGTACTTC. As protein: CASSGNRGHETQYF.

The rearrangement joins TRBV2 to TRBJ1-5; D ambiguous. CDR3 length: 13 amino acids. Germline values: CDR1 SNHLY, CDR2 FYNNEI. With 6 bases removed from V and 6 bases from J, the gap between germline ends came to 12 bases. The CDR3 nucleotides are TGTGCCAGCAGCGTTGGATCGGGTCAGCCCCAGCATTTT. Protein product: CASSVGSGQPQHF.

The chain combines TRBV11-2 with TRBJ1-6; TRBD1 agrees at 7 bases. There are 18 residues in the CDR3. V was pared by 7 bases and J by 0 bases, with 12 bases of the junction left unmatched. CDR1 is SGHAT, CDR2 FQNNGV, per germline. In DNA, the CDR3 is TGTGCCAGCACGCCAGCCCGACAGGGAAGCTCCTATAATTCACCCCTCCACTTT. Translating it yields CASTPARQGSSYNSPLHF.

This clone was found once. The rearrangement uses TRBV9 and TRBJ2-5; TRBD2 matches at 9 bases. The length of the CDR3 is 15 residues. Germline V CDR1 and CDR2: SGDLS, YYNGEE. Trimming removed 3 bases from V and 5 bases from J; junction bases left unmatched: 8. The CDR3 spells CASSASGLAPETQYF. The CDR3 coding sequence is TGTGCCAGCAGCGCCTCCGGACTAGCGCCGGAGACCCAGTACTTC.

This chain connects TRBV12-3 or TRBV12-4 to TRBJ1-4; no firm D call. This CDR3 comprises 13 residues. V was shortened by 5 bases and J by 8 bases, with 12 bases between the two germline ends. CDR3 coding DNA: TGTGCCAGCAGTACACTAACCGGGGAAAAACTGTTTTTT. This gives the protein CASSTLTGEKLFF.

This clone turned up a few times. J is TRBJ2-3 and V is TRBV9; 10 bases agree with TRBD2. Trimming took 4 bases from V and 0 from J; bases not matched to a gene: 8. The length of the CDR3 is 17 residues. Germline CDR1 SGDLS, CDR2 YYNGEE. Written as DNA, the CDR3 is TGTGCCAGCAGCTTTAGCGGGGGGACTCCTAGCACAGATACGCAGTATTTT. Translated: CASSFSGGTPSTDTQYF.

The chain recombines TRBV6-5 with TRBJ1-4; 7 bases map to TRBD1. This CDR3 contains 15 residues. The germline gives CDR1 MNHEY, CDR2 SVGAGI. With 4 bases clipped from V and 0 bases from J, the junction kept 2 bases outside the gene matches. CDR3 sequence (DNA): TGTGCCAGCAGTTCCGGGACAGCAACTAATGAAAAACTGTTTTTT. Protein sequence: CASSSGTATNEKLFF.

The CDR3 coding sequence is TGTGCCAGCAGTGAAGTACGGGGAGTAGGAAACACCATATATTTT. Translation gives CASSEVRGVGNTIYF. The gene calls are TRBV6-1 and TRBJ1-3; no clear D gene. V dropped 1 base and J dropped 4 bases, with 11 bases sitting between them. The germline V gene has CDR1 MNHNS and CDR2 SASEGT. This CDR3 spans 15 amino acids.

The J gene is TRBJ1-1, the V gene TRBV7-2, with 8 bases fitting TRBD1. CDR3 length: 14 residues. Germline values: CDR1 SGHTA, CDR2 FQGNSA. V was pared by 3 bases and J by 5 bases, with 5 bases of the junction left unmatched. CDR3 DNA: TGTGCCAGCAGCTTTTACAGGGGGGAGACTGAAGCTTTCTTT. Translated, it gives CASSFYRGETEAFF.

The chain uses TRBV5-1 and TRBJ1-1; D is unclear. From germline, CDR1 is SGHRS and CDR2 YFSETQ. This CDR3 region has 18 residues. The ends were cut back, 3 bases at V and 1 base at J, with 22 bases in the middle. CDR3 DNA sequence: TGCGCCAGCAGCTCCCCCTTACCGCGGGGTTACAGGAACACTGAAGCTTTCTTT. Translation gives CASSSPLPRGYRNTEAFF.

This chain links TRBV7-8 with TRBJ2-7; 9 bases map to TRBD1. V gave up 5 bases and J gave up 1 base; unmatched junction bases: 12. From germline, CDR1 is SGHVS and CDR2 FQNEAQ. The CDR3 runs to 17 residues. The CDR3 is CASSPGQGLGGSYEQYF. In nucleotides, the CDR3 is TGTGCCAGCAGCCCGGGACAGGGTTTGGGCGGATCCTACGAGCAGTACTTC. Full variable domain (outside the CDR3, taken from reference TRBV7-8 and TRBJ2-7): GAGVSQSPRYKVAKRGQDVALRCDPISGHVSLFWYQQALGQGPEFLTYFQNEAQLDKSGLPSDRFFAERPEGSVSTLKIQRTQQEDSAVYLCASSPGQGLGGSYEQYFGPGTRLTVT.

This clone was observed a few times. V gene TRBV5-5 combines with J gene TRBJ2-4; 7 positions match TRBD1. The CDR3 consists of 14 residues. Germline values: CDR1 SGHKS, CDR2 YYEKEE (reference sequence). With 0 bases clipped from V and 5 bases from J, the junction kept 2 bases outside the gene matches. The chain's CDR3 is CASSLGGTENIQYF. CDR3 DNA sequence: TGTGCCAGCAGCTTGGGGGGGACAGAAAACATTCAGTACTTC.